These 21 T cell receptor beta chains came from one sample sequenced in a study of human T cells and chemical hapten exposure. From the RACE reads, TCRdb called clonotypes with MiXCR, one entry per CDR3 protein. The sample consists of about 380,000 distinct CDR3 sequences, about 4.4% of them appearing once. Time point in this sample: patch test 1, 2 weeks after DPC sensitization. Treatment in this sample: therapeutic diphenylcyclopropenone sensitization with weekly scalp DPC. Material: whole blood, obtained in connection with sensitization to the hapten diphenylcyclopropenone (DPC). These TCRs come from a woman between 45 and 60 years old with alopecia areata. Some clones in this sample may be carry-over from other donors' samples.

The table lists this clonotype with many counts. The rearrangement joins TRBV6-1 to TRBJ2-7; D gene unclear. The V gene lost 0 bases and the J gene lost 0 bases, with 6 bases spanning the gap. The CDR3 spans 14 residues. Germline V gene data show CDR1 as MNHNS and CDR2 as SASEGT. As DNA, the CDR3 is TGTGCCAGCAGTGAAGCGAGCAACTCCTACGAGCAGTACTTC. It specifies CASSEASNSYEQYF.

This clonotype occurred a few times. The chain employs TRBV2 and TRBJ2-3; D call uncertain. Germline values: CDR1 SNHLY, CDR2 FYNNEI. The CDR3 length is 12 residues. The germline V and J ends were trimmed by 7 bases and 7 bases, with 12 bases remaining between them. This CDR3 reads CASNGIPNTQYF. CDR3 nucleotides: TGTGCCAGCAATGGCATTCCAAATACGCAGTATTTT.

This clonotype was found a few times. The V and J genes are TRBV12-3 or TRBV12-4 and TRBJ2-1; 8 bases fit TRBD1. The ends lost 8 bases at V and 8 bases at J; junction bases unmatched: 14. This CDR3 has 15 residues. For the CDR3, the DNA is TGTGCCAGCGACGGGGGACAGGCAGAGATAGATGAGCAGTTCTTC. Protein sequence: CASDGGQAEIDEQFF.

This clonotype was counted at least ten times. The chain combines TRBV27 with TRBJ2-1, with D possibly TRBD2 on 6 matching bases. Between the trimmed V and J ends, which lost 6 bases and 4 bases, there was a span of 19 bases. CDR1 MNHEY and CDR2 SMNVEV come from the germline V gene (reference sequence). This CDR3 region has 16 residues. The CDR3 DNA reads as TGTGCCAGCAGCCGGAGAAGCGGGCTGCTATACAATGAGCAGTTCTTC. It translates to CASSRRSGLLYNEQFF.

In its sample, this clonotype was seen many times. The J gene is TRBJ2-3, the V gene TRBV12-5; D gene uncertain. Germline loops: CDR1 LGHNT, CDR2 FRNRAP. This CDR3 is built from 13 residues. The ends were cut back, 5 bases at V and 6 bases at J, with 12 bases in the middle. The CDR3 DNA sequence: TGTGCTAGTGGTGGGAAGAACATTGATACGCAGTATTTT. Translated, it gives CASGGKNIDTQYF.

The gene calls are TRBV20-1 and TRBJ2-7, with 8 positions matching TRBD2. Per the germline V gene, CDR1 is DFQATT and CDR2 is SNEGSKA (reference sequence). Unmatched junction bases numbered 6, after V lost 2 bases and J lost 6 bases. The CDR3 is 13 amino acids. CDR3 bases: TGCAGTGCTAGAAAGGCGGGAGGTATCGAGCAGTACTTC. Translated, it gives CSARKAGGIEQYF.

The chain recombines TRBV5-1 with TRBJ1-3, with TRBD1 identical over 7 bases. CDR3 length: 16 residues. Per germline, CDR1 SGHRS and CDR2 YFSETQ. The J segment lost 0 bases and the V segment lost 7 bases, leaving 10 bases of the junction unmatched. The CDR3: CASRTGDSGSGNTIYF. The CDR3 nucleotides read TGCGCCAGCCGGACCGGGGACAGCGGCTCTGGAAACACCATATATTTT.

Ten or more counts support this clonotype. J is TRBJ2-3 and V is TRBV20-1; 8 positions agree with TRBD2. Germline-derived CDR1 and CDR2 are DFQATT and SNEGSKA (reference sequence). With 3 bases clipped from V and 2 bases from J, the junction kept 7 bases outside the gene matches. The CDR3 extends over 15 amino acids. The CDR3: CSARMGRGVTDTQYF. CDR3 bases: TGCAGTGCTAGGATGGGGCGGGGGGTCACAGATACGCAGTATTTT.

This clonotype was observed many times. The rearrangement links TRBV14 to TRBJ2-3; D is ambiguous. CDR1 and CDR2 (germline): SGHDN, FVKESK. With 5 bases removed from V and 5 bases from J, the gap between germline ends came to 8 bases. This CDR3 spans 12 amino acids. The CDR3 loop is CASSYTGDTQYF. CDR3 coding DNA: TGTGCCAGCAGCTACACCGGAGATACGCAGTATTTT.

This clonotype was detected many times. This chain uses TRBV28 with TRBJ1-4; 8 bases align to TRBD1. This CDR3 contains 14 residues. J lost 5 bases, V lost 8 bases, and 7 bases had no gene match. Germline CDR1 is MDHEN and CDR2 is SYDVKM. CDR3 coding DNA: TGTGCCAGCGAGGAGGACAGGGCGAATGAAAAACTGTTTTTT. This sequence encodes CASEEDRANEKLFF.

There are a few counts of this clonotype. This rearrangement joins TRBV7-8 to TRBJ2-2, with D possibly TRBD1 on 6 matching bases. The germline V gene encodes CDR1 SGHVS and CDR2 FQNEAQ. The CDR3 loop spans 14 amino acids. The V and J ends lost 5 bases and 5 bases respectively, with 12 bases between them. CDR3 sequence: CASSKYRETGELFF. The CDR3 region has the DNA TGTGCCAGCAGCAAATACAGGGAGACCGGGGAGCTGTTTTTT.

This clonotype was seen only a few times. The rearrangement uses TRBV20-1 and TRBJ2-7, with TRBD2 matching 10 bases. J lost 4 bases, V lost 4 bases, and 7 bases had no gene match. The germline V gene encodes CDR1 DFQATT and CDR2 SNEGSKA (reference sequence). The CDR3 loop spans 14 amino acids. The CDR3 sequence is CSATRTSGVYEQYF. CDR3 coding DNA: TGCAGTGCTACCAGGACTAGCGGTGTTTACGAGCAGTACTTC.

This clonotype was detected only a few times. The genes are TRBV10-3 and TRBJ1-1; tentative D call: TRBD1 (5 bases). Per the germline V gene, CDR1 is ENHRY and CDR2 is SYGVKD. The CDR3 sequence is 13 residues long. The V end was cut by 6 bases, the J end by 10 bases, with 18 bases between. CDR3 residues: CAISSMEGGVAFF. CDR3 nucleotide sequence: TGTGCCATCAGCTCAATGGAAGGAGGGGTAGCTTTCTTT.

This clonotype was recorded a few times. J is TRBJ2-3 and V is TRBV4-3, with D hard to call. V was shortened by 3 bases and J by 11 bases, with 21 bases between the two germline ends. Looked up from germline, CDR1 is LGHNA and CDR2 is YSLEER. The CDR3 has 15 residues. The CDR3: CASSQREIRALGQYF. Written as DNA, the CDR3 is TGCGCCAGCAGCCAGAGAGAGATTAGGGCCCTCGGGCAGTATTTT.

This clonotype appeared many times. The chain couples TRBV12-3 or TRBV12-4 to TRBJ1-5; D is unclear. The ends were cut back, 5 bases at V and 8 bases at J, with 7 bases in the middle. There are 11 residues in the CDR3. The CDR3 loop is CASSPSEPQHF. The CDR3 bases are TGTGCCAGCAGTCCCTCGGAGCCCCAGCATTTT.

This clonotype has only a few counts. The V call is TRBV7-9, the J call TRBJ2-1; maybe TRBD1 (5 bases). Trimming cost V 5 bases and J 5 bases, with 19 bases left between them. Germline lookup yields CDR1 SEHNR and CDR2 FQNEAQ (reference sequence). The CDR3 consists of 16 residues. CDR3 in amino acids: CASSPQGPLSNNEQFF. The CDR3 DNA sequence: TGTGCCAGCAGCCCCCAGGGTCCGCTTTCGAACAATGAGCAGTTCTTC.

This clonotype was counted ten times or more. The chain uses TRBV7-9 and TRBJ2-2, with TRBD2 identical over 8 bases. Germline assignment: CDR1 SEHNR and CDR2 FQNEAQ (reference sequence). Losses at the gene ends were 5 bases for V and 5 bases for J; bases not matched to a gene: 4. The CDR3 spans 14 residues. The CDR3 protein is CASSRTSLTGELFF. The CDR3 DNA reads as TGTGCCAGCAGCCGGACTAGCCTTACCGGGGAGCTGTTTTTT.

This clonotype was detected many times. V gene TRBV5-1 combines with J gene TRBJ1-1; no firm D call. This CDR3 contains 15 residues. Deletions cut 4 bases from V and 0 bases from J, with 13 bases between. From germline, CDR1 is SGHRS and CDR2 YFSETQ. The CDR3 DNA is TGCGCCAGCAGCAAGTTGACGGGGATGAACACTGAAGCTTTCTTT. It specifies CASSKLTGMNTEAFF.

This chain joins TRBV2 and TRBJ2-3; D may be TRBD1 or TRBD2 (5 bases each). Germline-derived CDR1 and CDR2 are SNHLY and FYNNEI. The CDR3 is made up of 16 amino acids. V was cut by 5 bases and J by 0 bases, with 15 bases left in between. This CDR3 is CASSSRGRISTDTQYF. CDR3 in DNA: TGTGCCAGCAGTAGTCGGGGACGGATTAGCACAGATACGCAGTATTTT. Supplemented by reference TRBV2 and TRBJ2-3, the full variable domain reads EPEVTQTPSHQVTQMGQEVILRCVPISNHLYFYWYRQILGQKVEFLVSFYNNEISEKSEIFDDQFSVERPDGSNFTLKIRSTKLEDSAMYFCASSSRGRISTDTQYFGPGTRLTVL.

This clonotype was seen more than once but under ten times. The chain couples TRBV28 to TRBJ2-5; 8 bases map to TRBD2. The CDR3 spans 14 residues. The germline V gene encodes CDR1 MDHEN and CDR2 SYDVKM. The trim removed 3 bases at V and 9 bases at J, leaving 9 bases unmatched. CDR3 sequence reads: CASSFPGGGRPQYF. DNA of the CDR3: TGTGCCAGCAGTTTCCCGGGAGGGGGGAGGCCCCAGTACTTC. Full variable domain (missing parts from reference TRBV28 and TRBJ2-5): DVKVTQSSRYLVKRTGEKVFLECVQDMDHENMFWYRQDPGLGLRLIYFSYDVKMKEKGDIPEGYSVSREKKERFSLILESASTNQTSMYLCASSFPGGGRPQYFGPGTRLLVL.

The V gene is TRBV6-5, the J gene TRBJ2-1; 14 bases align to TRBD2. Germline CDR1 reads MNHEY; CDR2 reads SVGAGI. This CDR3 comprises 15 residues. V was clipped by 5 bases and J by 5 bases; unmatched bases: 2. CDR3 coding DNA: TGTGCCAGCAGTGGGACTAGCGGGAGCCACAATGAGCAGTTCTTC. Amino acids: CASSGTSGSHNEQFF.